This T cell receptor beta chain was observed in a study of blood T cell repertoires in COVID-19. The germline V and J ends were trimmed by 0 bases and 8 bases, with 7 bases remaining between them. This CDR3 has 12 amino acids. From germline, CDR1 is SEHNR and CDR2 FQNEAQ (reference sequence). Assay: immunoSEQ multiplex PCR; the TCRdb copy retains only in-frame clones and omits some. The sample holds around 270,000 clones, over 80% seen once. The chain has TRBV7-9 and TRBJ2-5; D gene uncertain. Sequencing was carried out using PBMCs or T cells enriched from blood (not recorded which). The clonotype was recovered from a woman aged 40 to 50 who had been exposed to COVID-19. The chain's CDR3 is CASSLAGYTQYF. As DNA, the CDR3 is TGTGCCAGCAGCTTAGCCGGTTATACCCAGTACTTC. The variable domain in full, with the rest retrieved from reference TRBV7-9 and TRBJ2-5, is DTGVSQNPRHKITKRGQNVTFRCDPISEHNRLYWYRQTLGQGPEFLTYFQNEAQLEKSRLLSDRFSAERPKGSFSTLEIQRTEQGDSAMYLCASSLAGYTQYFGPGTRLLVL.